The entry below describes one TCR beta chain. As yet, its antigen is unknown. Time point reported: recipient sample about 28 days before transplant, after cytoreduction. Blood collection times were about day -28 and days 30, 100, 180 posttransplant. Sequencing used immunoSEQ multiplex PCR; TCRdb keeps in-frame clones, though not all of them. Among more than 40,000 clones listed, about 85% were seen once. The CDR3 is made up of 14 amino acids. From germline, CDR1 is SGHTA and CDR2 FQGNSA. The V end lost 7 bases, the J end lost 0 bases, and 12 bases lay between the germline ends. The data stem from a study of T cell clonotyping in hematopoietic cell transplantation. About the study: Recipient samples before transplant were obtained post-cytoreduction.

The study's findings and limits: At the given depth, recipient repertoires were over 95% de novo clonotypes. Graft donor and pretransplant recipient Inverse Simpson Index values predicted broader posttransplant TCR diversity.

The sequencing used peripheral blood mononuclear cells, collected before stem cell transplant. This TCR derives from a man aged 55 to 70 with acute myeloid leukemia. Some clones in this sample may be carry-over from other donors' samples. The chain has TRBV7-2 and TRBJ1-2; weak D call: TRBD1 (6 bases). The CDR3 sequence is CASILGGPNYGYTF. The CDR3 DNA sequence: TGTGCCAGCATCTTGGGGGGGCCTAACTATGGCTACACCTTC.